The next 23 T cell receptor beta chains were all read from a single sample in a study of early T cells in non-severe SARS-CoV-2 infection. In TCRdb, the 5' RACE reads were re-called with MiXCR into one record per CDR3 protein. The sample lists under 140,000 distinct CDR3 sequences; approximately 12% were seen once. The sample consisted of whole blood, taken at baseline. These receptors all come from an adult who was a healthcare worker with PCR-confirmed SARS-CoV-2 infection or an uninfected control (not recorded which).

V and J are TRBV7-2 and TRBJ1-1, with D perhaps matching TRBD1 (6 bases). V was cut by 7 bases and J by 8 bases, with 20 bases left in between. The CDR3 has 14 amino acids. CDR1 and CDR2 from the germline V gene are SGHTA and FQGNSA. CDR3 amino acids: CASTVASPGTEAFF. In nucleotides, the CDR3 is TGTGCCAGCACCGTAGCCTCTCCGGGGACAGAAGCTTTCTTT.

This clonotype was seen a few times. This chain links TRBV6-5 with TRBJ1-3, with D hard to call. V gave up 5 bases and J gave up 9 bases, with 11 bases separating them. The germline V gene has CDR1 MNHEY and CDR2 SVGAGI. This CDR3 is 12 amino acids long. The CDR3 region has the DNA TGTGCCAGCAGTCGATACCGAGGCACCATATATTTT. Protein sequence: CASSRYRGTIYF.

The chain has TRBV28 and TRBJ1-2; perhaps TRBD1 as D (6 bases). Between the trimmed V and J ends, which lost 6 bases and 4 bases, there was a span of 18 bases. There are 15 residues in the CDR3. CDR1 and CDR2 (germline): MDHEN, SYDVKM. Here the CDR3 reads CASSQRTAQLYGYTF. The CDR3 region has the DNA TGTGCCAGCAGCCAGCGGACAGCCCAACTCTATGGCTACACCTTC.

This clonotype was recorded a few times. This chain uses TRBV7-6 with TRBJ1-2; D might be TRBD1 (6 bases). The germline V and J ends were trimmed by 5 bases and 4 bases, with 17 bases remaining between them. CDR1 and CDR2 from the germline V gene are SGHVS and FNYEAQ. CDR3 length equals 15 residues. CDR3 nucleotide sequence: TGTGCCAGCAGCGCCGGCACAGGGAGGTTCTATGGCTACACCTTC. It translates to CASSAGTGRFYGYTF.

V usage is TRBV12-3 or TRBV12-4 and J usage is TRBJ1-1; no firm D call. The CDR3 is 14 residues long. The V end lost 7 bases, the J end lost 1 base, and 13 bases lay between the germline ends. This CDR3 reads CASIRRAGNTEAFF. The CDR3 nucleotides are TGTGCCAGCATCAGACGCGCGGGGAACACTGAAGCTTTCTTT.

This clonotype was detected a few times. J is TRBJ2-3 and V is TRBV20-1, with TRBD2 matching 8 bases. The CDR3 runs 15 residues. CDR1 and CDR2 from the germline V gene are DFQATT and SNEGSKA (reference sequence). The junction had 8 bases not matched to a gene; V was cut back by 6 bases and J by 0 bases. The DNA of the CDR3 is TGCAGTGCCCACCCGGGGGGGCCCAGCACAGATACGCAGTATTTT. Protein sequence: CSAHPGGPSTDTQYF.

This clonotype was seen more than once but under ten times. The chain has TRBV7-3 and TRBJ2-2, with D possibly matching TRBD2 (6 bases). The germline V gene has CDR1 SGHTA and CDR2 FQGTGA. Trimming removed 1 base at V and 2 bases at J, with 11 bases between. The CDR3 consists of 16 residues. This chain's CDR3 is CASSLMGTYNTGELFF. CDR3 DNA: TGTGCCAGCAGCTTAATGGGGACTTATAACACCGGGGAGCTGTTTTTT. Full variable domain (rest looked up from reference TRBV7-3 and TRBJ2-2): GAGVSQTPSNKVTEKGKYVELRCDPISGHTALYWYRQSLGQGPEFLIYFQGTGAADDSGLPNDRFFAVRPEGSVSTLKIQRTERGDSAVYLCASSLMGTYNTGELFFGEGSRLTVL.

This clonotype was seen a handful of times. The gene calls are TRBV12-3 or TRBV12-4 and TRBJ2-5; D may be TRBD1 (5 bases). This CDR3 spans 12 amino acids. V was cut by 6 bases and J by 10 bases, with 15 bases left in between. The CDR3: CASSALGRDQYF. The DNA of the CDR3 is TGTGCCAGCAGCGCCCTAGGCAGGGACCAGTACTTC.

There are a few counts of this clonotype. The chain combines TRBV29-1 with TRBJ1-2; 8 bases align to TRBD1. The J segment lost 2 bases and the V segment lost 3 bases, leaving 8 bases of the junction unmatched. CDR1 is SQVTM and CDR2 is ANQGSEA in the germline V gene. This CDR3 comprises 15 residues. The CDR3 loop reads CSVEAGGGVNYGYTF. CDR3 DNA: TGCAGCGTTGAGGCAGGGGGCGGTGTCAACTATGGCTACACCTTC.

This clonotype has a count of ten or more. J is TRBJ2-7 and V is TRBV7-2, with 9 bases lining up with TRBD2. CDR3 size: 14 residues. Germline V gene lookup returns CDR1 SGHTA and CDR2 FQGNSA. V lost 7 bases to trimming and J lost 5 bases; unmatched junction nucleotides: 9. In nucleotides, the CDR3 is TGTGCCAGCATTTTCCGCGCGGGGGGGGACGAGCAGTACTTC. Translation: CASIFRAGGDEQYF.

This clonotype showed up many times. The CDR3 protein is CASSPVIGGTDTQYF. For the CDR3, the DNA is TGTGCCAGCAGCCCGGTGATTGGGGGAACAGATACGCAGTATTTT. The chain is built from TRBV11-2 and TRBJ2-3; D is possibly TRBD1 or TRBD2 (5 bases each). This CDR3 is 15 amino acids long. Per germline, CDR1 SGHAT and CDR2 FQNNGV. V shed 5 bases and J shed 3 bases, with 15 bases lying between them.

This clonotype has a count of ten or more. This chain uses TRBV6-5 with TRBJ2-7; D might be TRBD1 (6 bases). V lost 0 bases and J 3 bases, leaving 9 bases between the germline ends. Per the germline V gene, CDR1 is MNHEY and CDR2 is SVGAGI. The CDR3 is made up of 14 amino acids. This CDR3 reads CASSYSRTVYEQYF. The CDR3, as DNA: TGTGCCAGCAGTTACTCGCGGACAGTCTACGAGCAGTACTTC.

The chain employs TRBV11-2 and TRBJ1-1; a weak D match, TRBD1 (5 bases). The CDR3 contains 14 residues. The germline V gene encodes CDR1 SGHAT and CDR2 FQNNGV. V dropped 5 bases and J dropped 2 bases, with 12 bases sitting between them. The CDR3 region has the DNA TGTGCCAGCAGCCAAACTACAGGAAACACTGAAGCTTTCTTT. The encoded protein is CASSQTTGNTEAFF.

The rearrangement uses TRBV3-1 and TRBJ2-4; D might be TRBD1 (6 bases). V lost 4 bases to trimming and J lost 1 base, with 11 bases between them. The CDR3 has 15 residues. CDR1 and CDR2 (germline): LGHDT, YNNKEL (reference sequence). The CDR3 sequence is CASSPAGAAKNIQYF. CDR3 nucleotides: TGTGCCAGCAGCCCGGCAGGGGCTGCCAAAAACATTCAGTACTTC.

The chain uses TRBV5-6 and TRBJ1-2; D is unresolved. V lost 8 bases to trimming and J lost 7 bases, with 18 bases between them. Germline V gene lookup returns CDR1 SGHDT and CDR2 YYEEEE. The CDR3 length is 13 residues. CDR3 DNA: TGTGCCAGAATCTCTCAGAGGATAGGTGGCTACACCTTC. Translated, it gives CARISQRIGGYTF. The full variable domain, completed using reference TRBV5-6 and TRBJ1-2, is DAGVTQSPTHLIKTRGQQVTLRCSPKSGHDTVSWYQQALGQGPQFIFQYYEEEERQRGNFPDRFSGHQFPNYSSELNVNALLLGDSALYLCARISQRIGGYTFGSGTRLTVV.

This clonotype turned up a few times. The rearrangement joins TRBV2 to TRBJ1-2; no clear D. CDR3 length: 13 residues. The V end was cut by 6 bases, the J end by 2 bases, with 10 bases between. Per the germline V gene, CDR1 is SNHLY and CDR2 is FYNNEI. CDR3 DNA: TGTGCCAGCAGGCGAGACACAAACTATGGCTACACCTTC. Translation gives CASRRDTNYGYTF. Using reference TRBV2 and TRBJ1-2 for the parts outside the CDR3, the full variable domain is EPEVTQTPSHQVTQMGQEVILRCVPISNHLYFYWYRQILGQKVEFLVSFYNNEISEKSEIFDDQFSVERPDGSNFTLKIRSTKLEDSAMYFCASRRDTNYGYTFGSGTRLTVV.

This clonotype has only a few counts. The chain is built from TRBV29-1 and TRBJ2-3, with D maybe TRBD1 (6 bases). CDR3 length: 17 residues. The V gene lost 4 bases and the J gene lost 4 bases, with 24 bases spanning the gap. In germline, CDR1 is SQVTM, CDR2 ANQGSEA. CDR3 region: CSVGQSTFQGISDTQYF. In DNA form, the CDR3 reads TGCAGCGTTGGTCAATCAACATTCCAGGGGATATCAGATACGCAGTATTTT.

The J gene is TRBJ2-6, the V gene TRBV20-1; 9 nucleotides agree with TRBD1. V lost 6 bases to trimming and J lost 2 bases; unmatched junction nucleotides: 2. CDR1 is DFQATT, CDR2 SNEGSKA, per germline (reference sequence). The CDR3 runs 14 residues. This CDR3 is CSARTGAGANVLTF. The CDR3 DNA is TGCAGTGCCCGGACAGGGGCTGGGGCCAACGTCCTGACTTTC.

This clonotype came up a few times. This chain joins TRBV6-4 and TRBJ1-5; TRBD1 is a possible D gene (5 bases). V shed 6 bases and J shed 3 bases, with 15 bases lying between them. The CDR3 runs 15 residues. Germline V gives CDR1 MRHNA, CDR2 SNTAGT. The CDR3 sequence is CASSETELSNQPQHF. Here the CDR3 DNA reads TGTGCCAGCAGCGAGACAGAGCTATCCAATCAGCCCCAGCATTTT.

This clonotype has more than one count but fewer than ten. The rearrangement links TRBV10-3 to TRBJ2-1; weak D call: TRBD2 (5 bases). CDR1 is ENHRY, CDR2 SYGVKD, per germline. The CDR3 consists of 17 residues. Trimming took off 0 bases at V and 4 bases at J, with 16 bases between the two ends. CDR3 in amino acids: CAISESMRNSGYNEQFF. The CDR3, as DNA: TGTGCCATCAGTGAGTCGATGCGCAACAGCGGTTACAATGAGCAGTTCTTC.

The chain employs TRBV4-1 and TRBJ2-7, with D tentatively TRBD1 (5 bases). The germline gives CDR1 MGHRA, CDR2 YSYEKL. This CDR3 region has 16 residues. The ends were cut back, 1 base at V and 0 bases at J, with 13 bases in the middle. The CDR3 loop reads CASSQGPARGSYEQYF. The CDR3 region has the DNA TGCGCCAGCAGCCAAGGTCCGGCTAGGGGCTCCTACGAGCAGTACTTC.

This chain links TRBV25-1 with TRBJ2-7; no reliable D call. The germline CDR1 and CDR2 sequences are MGHDK and SYGVNS. The CDR3 runs to 13 residues. V shed 2 bases and J shed 3 bases, with 8 bases lying between them. CDR3 nucleotides: TGTGCCAGCAGTGAAGTAGGGTTCTACGAGCAGTACTTC. The encoded protein is CASSEVGFYEQYF.

In this sample, this clonotype turned up many times. This sequence joins TRBV28 and TRBJ2-7, with a possible D match to TRBD1 (6 bases). CDR1 MDHEN and CDR2 SYDVKM come from the germline V gene. The CDR3 is made up of 14 amino acids. Trimming took off 3 bases at V and 4 bases at J, with 13 bases between the two ends. CDR3 in DNA: TGTGCCAGCAGTTTCTGGCAGGGGTATTACGAGCAGTACTTC. This sequence encodes CASSFWQGYYEQYF.